Shown below are 9 T cell receptor beta chains from a single sample sequenced in a study of T cells after yellow fever vaccination (dated by TCRdb to about 2019). According to the study, the label for this sample's treatment or condition signals: live attenuated yellow fever vaccine strain. Library preparation employed 5' RACE. Data came from an Illumina NovaSeq 6000. The raw public data were reprocessed by TCRdb itself: fastp quality trimming at Q25, MiXCR clonotype calling, in-frame beta chains only. Each entry merges the rows of one CDR3 protein and shows their most common DNA and genes. The sample table records approximately 300,000 distinct CDR3 sequences; about 10% of these occur just once. Approximately 3.3% of the sample is in the top ten clones. The specimen comprised CD4+ T cells sorted from PBMCs, sampled 45 days after the yellow fever booster vaccination. These receptors were obtained from a man younger than 35 who received the YFV17D yellow fever vaccine.

J is TRBJ2-1 and V is TRBV20-1, with a tentative D call TRBD2 (6 bases). Germline assignment: CDR1 DFQATT and CDR2 SNEGSKA (reference sequence). V was trimmed by 6 bases and J by 7 bases, leaving 19 bases between them. The CDR3 contains 14 residues. CDR3 sequence: CSALREEGWNEQFF. CDR3 nucleotides: TGCAGTGCCCTTAGAGAGGAGGGGTGGAATGAGCAGTTCTTC.

This clonotype was detected once. In nucleotides, the CDR3 is TGTGCCAGCAGCACCTGGGTGGGGGCCAGGGATACGCAGTATTTT. It specifies CASSTWVGARDTQYF. The V gene is TRBV9, the J gene TRBJ2-3, with a possible D match to TRBD1 (6 bases). The V end was cut by 4 bases, the J end by 6 bases, with 18 bases between. The V gene's germline CDR1 is SGDLS and CDR2 YYNGEE. The CDR3 spans 15 residues.

This clonotype came up many times. This sequence joins TRBV5-6 and TRBJ2-2; no reliable D call. Between the trimmed V and J ends, which lost 0 bases and 4 bases, there was a span of 7 bases. The germline gives CDR1 SGHDT, CDR2 YYEEEE. CDR3 length equals 14 residues. CDR3 coding DNA: TGTGCCAGCAGCTTGGGCGTGACCACCGGGGAGCTGTTTTTT. It encodes CASSLGVTTGELFF.

This clonotype was detected only a few times. The chain couples TRBV5-1 to TRBJ1-3; D remains unclear. Germline CDR1 SGHRS, CDR2 YFSETQ. The ends were cut back, 0 bases at V and 2 bases at J, with 6 bases in the middle. CDR3 length equals 14 residues. The CDR3 coding sequence is TGCGCCAGCAGCTTGGGGGAGACTGGAAACACCATATATTTT. This encodes CASSLGETGNTIYF.

This clonotype was picked up a small number of times. V is TRBV6-5 and J is TRBJ1-1; D call uncertain. The germline V and J ends were trimmed by 8 bases and 1 base, with 11 bases remaining between them. From germline, CDR1 is MNHEY and CDR2 SVGAGI. CDR3 length: 13 amino acids. The DNA for the CDR3 is TGTGCCAGCGGTAACCTCAGGAACACTGAAGCTTTCTTT. This gives the protein CASGNLRNTEAFF.

The CDR3 loop is CASSPAGGNQPQHF. The CDR3 DNA reads TGCGCCAGCAGCCCCGCAGGGGGGAATCAGCCCCAGCATTTT. This rearrangement joins TRBV5-1 to TRBJ1-5, with 7 bases that match TRBD1. There are 14 residues in the CDR3. The germline CDR1 and CDR2 sequences are SGHRS and YFSETQ. Germline trimming cut 4 bases from V and 4 bases from J; bases unmatched to any gene: 5.

In this sample, this clonotype turned up a few times. The rearrangement links TRBV11-2 to TRBJ1-1; unclear D gene. Per germline, CDR1 SGHAT and CDR2 FQNNGV. The V gene lost 5 bases and the J gene lost 4 bases, with 14 bases spanning the gap. This CDR3 is 14 amino acids long. The CDR3 region has the DNA TGTGCCAGCAGCCCCCCGGGTATGGGCACTGAAGCTTTCTTT. Its translation is CASSPPGMGTEAFF. Together with reference TRBV11-2 and TRBJ1-1, the CDR3 gives the full variable domain: EAGVAQSPRYKIIEKRQSVAFWCNPISGHATLYWYQQILGQGPKLLIQFQNNGVVDDSQLPKDRFSAERLKGVDSTLKIQPAKLEDSAVYLCASSPPGMGTEAFFGQGTRLTVV.

Concerning this clonotype itself: A read error may produce the germline difference seen at one junction end. This chain uses TRBV10-3 with TRBJ1-1, with no clear D. The CDR3 has 13 residues. The germline CDR1 and CDR2 sequences are ENHRY and SYGVKD. CDR3 protein: CAVRYWQDTEAFF. The CDR3 coding sequence is TGTGCCGTCAGATATTGGCAGGACACTGAAGCTTTCTTT.

The chain combines TRBV5-1 with TRBJ2-5; TRBD1 aligns across 10 bases. The V gene end was trimmed by 3 bases and the J gene end by 2 bases; junction bases not matched to a gene: 7. CDR1 and CDR2 from the germline V gene are SGHRS and YFSETQ. The CDR3 contains 16 residues. The chain's CDR3 is CASSSPGQGLQETQYF. The CDR3 DNA is TGCGCCAGCAGCTCGCCGGGACAGGGGTTGCAAGAGACCCAGTACTTC.